The source of this TCR beta chain is a study of PD-L1 blockade in urothelial cancer. The repertoire was sequenced with immunoSEQ multiplex PCR; TCRdb's copy has only in-frame clones and lacks some. Among fewer than 45,000 clones listed, more than 65% were seen once. From germline, CDR1 is ENHRY and CDR2 SYGVKD. This CDR3 contains 16 residues. The J segment lost 4 bases and the V segment lost 8 bases, leaving 9 bases of the junction unmatched. The clonotype was recovered from a man aged 65-85 years with urothelial cancer. The sample consisted of PBMCs, taken around atezolizumab (anti-PD-L1) treatment. The genes are TRBV10-3 and TRBJ2-3; 13 bases are shared with TRBD2. The CDR3 loop is CAIGPGLAGNADTQYF. The CDR3 region has the DNA TGTGCCATCGGTCCGGGACTAGCGGGAAATGCAGATACGCAGTATTTT.